The following is a TCR beta chain sequence with its context. Its antigen target is currently unknown. Base qualities are not provided; no much larger clone lies one nucleotide away. TCRbeta CDR3 regions were amplified from genomic DNA by means of the immunoSEQ Assay, a bias-controlled multiplex PCR. The source study handled its data this way. Nucleated cell counts per sample were estimated from amplification of reference gene primers within the assay. Sequence reads were collapsed and filtered to measure the absolute abundance of every unique TCRbeta CDR3 rearrangement. For each sample, productive Simpson clonality was calculated as the square root of Simpson's diversity index across productive rearrangements. Held by TCRdb, this immuneACCESS table contains in-frame sequences only and omits some clones. Under half of the omission traces to an unresolved V gene where checked; the cause of the rest is unknown. V and J calls plus clone size are reproduced from that table; the DNA served to infer D and trimming. In all, the sample holds 130,000 to 150,000 clones, and roughly 79% of those were seen once. The ten largest clones take up over 8% of the sample.

V was cut back by 5 bases and J by 6 bases, leaving a gap of 22 bases between them. Based on the germline V gene, the CDR1 and CDR2 sequences are SGHTA and FQGNSA. From the cysteine through the phenylalanine, the CDR3 covers 16 amino acids. Only the CDR3 DNA is retained, 48 bases long and in frame from the first base. Each collaborating institution followed its own protocols to collect whole blood in K2EDTA tubes. For TCRbeta analysis, collaborator samples were shipped as frozen whole blood, as isolated PBMCs, or as DNA extracted from either sample type. The record originates from a study of blood T cell repertoires in COVID-19 (dated by TCRdb to about 2020). Looking at the study overall: The collaborator samples originated in the United States, Italy and Spain and spanned the acute and convalescent phases of COVID-19. The prospective study material was composed of cDNA or gDNA derived from T cells, B-cell-depleted T cells, or PBMCs. The dataset comprised deeply sampled blood TCRbeta repertoires from subjects exposed to, actively infected with, or recovered from COVID-19. The repertoires were made available in a free public database intended to serve as a resource for research on the immune response to SARS-CoV-2. Samples were obtained from the ongoing ImmuneRACE study (first 160 participants) and from 950 to 1,500 subjects provided by 6 global collaborators. Nearly every sample came with metadata listing a de-identified subject ID, COVID-19 status, age in years and sex. Where HLA class I and class II types were available, the types were taken from metadata supplied by the sample provider, not from assay-based typing. Broad study findings and their caveats: The quantity of clinical and demographic metadata differed by source and by participant and was supplied without curation.

The receptor comes from a human donor in a cohort sampled during active COVID-19. This sequence uses TRBV7-2 and TRBJ1-2; TRBD1 is possibly the D segment (5 matching bases). Input material: peripheral blood. CDR3 loop: CASSPRRGRYENGYTF. The nucleotides read TGTGCCAGCAGCCCGAGGCGGGGGAGGTATGAAAATGGCTACACCTTC.